Shown below are 13 T cell receptor beta chains from a single sample sequenced in a study of follicular helper T cells after annual influenza vaccination (dated 2017 in TCRdb). The library was produced with the immunoSEQ multiplex PCR assay. Here the immuneACCESS table is served through TCRdb, limited to in-frame sequences with V and J called. Missing clones are a known gap in these copies; in checked studies unresolved V genes cover under half, and the rest lacks a known reason. The sample contains about 5,000 clones, about 83% of them found a single time. The ten largest clonotypes hold roughly 1.2% of the sample. The time point label for this specimen denotes: 2015-2016 season, 7 days after influenza vaccination. The sequencing here drew on CXCR5+ CD38- circulating T follicular helper cells from blood, taken 7 days after influenza vaccination. This sample's cell subset or site label indicates: circulating Tfh, non-naive CD4+CXCR5+PD-1+ (ICOS+CD38+ or ICOS-CD38-). The receptors were gathered from an adult who received the influenza vaccine.

The rearrangement uses TRBV19 and TRBJ2-1; D call uncertain. The germline CDR1 and CDR2 sequences are LNHDA and SQIVND (reference sequence). V lost 8 bases to trimming and J lost 4 bases, with 15 bases between them. This CDR3 contains 14 residues. The CDR3 loop reads CASAAALDYNEQFF. Written as DNA, the CDR3 is TGTGCCAGTGCGGCGGCCTTAGATTACAATGAGCAGTTCTTC.

There are a few counts of this clone. This rearrangement joins TRBV5-1 to TRBJ2-1; D perhaps matches TRBD1 (5 bases). Trimming left V 1 base short and J 4 bases short, with 12 bases between. Germline V gene sequence: CDR1 SGHRS, CDR2 YFSETQ. This CDR3 spans 15 amino acids. The CDR3 nucleotides are TGCGCCAGCAGCTTGCAGGGTCCGGGTTACAATGAGCAGTTCTTC. Protein product: CASSLQGPGYNEQFF.

The CDR3 spells CASSQTRAGAKDTQYF. CDR3 in DNA: TGTGCCAGCAGTCAGACTAGAGCAGGAGCTAAGGATACGCAGTATTTT. The chain combines TRBV6-6 with TRBJ2-3; perhaps TRBD2 as D (6 bases). The CDR3 is 16 residues long. The V gene lost 5 bases and the J gene lost 6 bases, with 21 bases spanning the gap. Per the germline V gene, CDR1 is MNHNY and CDR2 is SVGAGI (reference sequence).

The genes are TRBV18 and TRBJ1-2, with 9 bases lining up with TRBD1. V shed 2 bases and J 0 bases; nucleotides not matched to a gene: 7. The CDR3 sequence is 17 residues long. Germline V gene data show CDR1 as KGHSH and CDR2 as LQKENI. CDR3 amino acids: CASSPAGQGFTNYGYTF. The CDR3 coding sequence is TGTGCCAGCTCACCAGCGGGACAGGGCTTCACTAACTATGGCTACACCTTC.

This chain connects TRBV5-4 to TRBJ2-3, with 13 bases that match TRBD2. The CDR3 is 19 amino acids. The trim removed 4 bases at V and 0 bases at J, leaving 11 bases unmatched. The germline V gene encodes CDR1 SGHNT and CDR2 YYREEE (reference sequence). Here the CDR3 reads CASSRRLAGGSYSTDTQYF. CDR3 in DNA: TGTGCCAGCAGCCGAAGACTAGCGGGGGGATCGTATAGCACAGATACGCAGTATTTT.

This clone has more than one count but fewer than ten. This chain connects TRBV7-3 to TRBJ2-5; 8 nucleotides line up with TRBD2. Germline V CDR1 and CDR2: SGHTA, FQGTGA. This CDR3 is 13 amino acids long. The V and J ends lost 2 bases and 4 bases, in that order; junction bases with no gene match: 0. The CDR3 DNA is TGTGCCAGCAGCTTAGCGGGGGGAGAGACCCAGTACTTC. Translation: CASSLAGGETQYF.

V and J are TRBV6-5 and TRBJ2-3, with unresolved D. The CDR3 consists of 13 residues. The germline gives CDR1 MNHEY, CDR2 SVGAGI. V was clipped by 4 bases and J by 0 bases, with 5 bases between them. DNA for the CDR3: TGTGCCAGCAGTTCCCACAGCACAGATACGCAGTATTTT. It translates to CASSSHSTDTQYF.

The CDR3 sequence is CASSLTGDNTQYF. CDR3 DNA: TGTGCCAGCAGCTTAACGGGAGATAATACGCAGTATTTT. The rearrangement joins TRBV7-3 to TRBJ2-3, with a tentative D call TRBD2 (5 bases). The CDR3 contains 13 residues. The germline gives CDR1 SGHTA, CDR2 FQGTGA. V lost 0 bases to trimming and J lost 7 bases, with 8 bases between them.

This chain connects TRBV7-2 to TRBJ2-5; D perhaps matches TRBD2 (5 bases). The germline V gene encodes CDR1 SGHTA and CDR2 FQGNSA. With 4 bases removed from V and 3 bases from J, the gap between germline ends came to 12 bases. The CDR3 contains 14 residues. CDR3 DNA: TGTGCCAGCAGCTCACTAGGGCCCGAAGAGACCCAGTACTTC. It is translated as CASSSLGPEETQYF. Full variable domain (missing parts from reference TRBV7-2 and TRBJ2-5): GAGVSQSPSNKVTEKGKDVELRCDPISGHTALYWYRQSLGQGLEFLIYFQGNSAPDKSGLPSDRFSAERTGGSVSTLTIQRTQQEDSAVYLCASSSLGPEETQYFGPGTRLLVL.

The chain combines TRBV7-2 with TRBJ1-5; D is perhaps TRBD1 (5 bases). The CDR3 consists of 13 residues. The germline gives CDR1 SGHTA, CDR2 FQGNSA. Between the trimmed V and J ends, which lost 4 bases and 6 bases, there was a span of 10 bases. The DNA of the CDR3 is TGTGCCAGCAGCTCACAGGATACTCAGCCCCAGCATTTT. The encoded protein is CASSSQDTQPQHF.

With regard to this clone: At one boundary the junction diverges from the germline segment, which might be a read error. The CDR3 loop is CASSQAGIELFF. The CDR3 region has the DNA TGTGCCAGCAGCCAAGCTGGTATCGAGCTTTTCTTT. The rearrangement joins TRBV14 to TRBJ1-6; no clear D gene. Looked up from germline, CDR1 is SGHDN and CDR2 is FVKESK. This CDR3 comprises 12 residues.

The chain couples TRBV5-8 to TRBJ1-1, with D perhaps TRBD1 (5 bases). V lost 0 bases and J lost 4, with 13 bases in between. Germline CDR1 is SGHTS and CDR2 is YDEGEE. This CDR3 region has 15 residues. CDR3 amino acids: CASSLGDRQPTEAFF. The DNA of the CDR3 is TGTGCCAGCAGCTTGGGAGACAGACAGCCCACTGAAGCTTTCTTT.

There are a few counts of this clone. The CDR3 spells CASSTPGTGAANQPQHF. The CDR3 region has the DNA TGTGCCAGCAGTACCCCCGGGACAGGGGCCGCCAATCAGCCCCAGCATTTT. The chain combines TRBV28 with TRBJ1-5, with 10 bases aligning to TRBD1. Germline trimming cut 5 bases from V and 3 bases from J; bases unmatched to any gene: 10. In germline, CDR1 is MDHEN, CDR2 SYDVKM. The CDR3 loop spans 17 amino acids.